Sequencing of this T cell receptor (beta chain) was carried out in a study of T cells in Graves' hyperthyroidism and ophthalmopathy. The CDR3 totals 12 residues. The germline V and J ends were trimmed by 6 bases and 5 bases, with 13 bases remaining between them. Germline assignment: CDR1 DFQATT and CDR2 SNEGSKA (reference sequence). Amplification of TCR beta CDR3 regions was performed using RNA transcripts as template. A set of HTBI primers served as the primers for a first-round RT-PCR of the TCR CDR3. One entry per CDR3 protein, called by TCRdb with MiXCR from the multiplex PCR reads. Counted here are some 510,000 distinct CDR3 sequences, 46% occurring once; the ten biggest clones make up 8.2%. This clonotype was seen more than once but under ten times.

This clonotype was obtained from a woman in her late teens or twenties with Graves' hyperthyroidism. Material for sequencing was peripheral blood or thyroid tissue (not recorded which). This chain links TRBV20-1 with TRBJ2-5; a possible D gene is TRBD1 (6 bases). The CDR3 loop reads CSATRGMETQYF. In DNA form, the CDR3 reads TGCAGTGCCACCAGGGGAATGGAGACCCAGTACTTC.